These T cell receptor beta chains were read from a single sample in a study of blood T cell repertoires in COVID-19. Profiling relied on immunoSEQ multiplex PCR, and the TCRdb table lists in-frame clones only, not all of them. The sample has about 250,000 clones, about 82% seen once. Material for sequencing was peripheral blood. Source of these receptors: a woman over 75 with COVID-19, enrolled during active disease. CDR3s include the opening cysteine and the closing phenylalanine or tryptophan. The order of the fields is V gene, clone size, CDR3 protein. Rows may omit the clone size; those that give it use once, few, many or a size class.

TRBV5-3 once CARSLVQNRQETQYF
TRBV11-3 . CASSRQGKDGYTF
TRBV6-2/TRBV6-3 few CASSTLTGGEYYGYTF
TRBV5-4 once CASSSGLAGVDEQFF
TRBV12-3/TRBV12-4 . CASSSLGAREQFF
TRBV6-2/TRBV6-3 . CASSFRSGGATGELFF
TRBV3-1/TRBV3-2 . CASSPGVYEQYF
TRBV5-4 . CASSNPRGASKNIQYF
TRBV30 . CAWSPQTGSYGYTF
TRBV30 . CAGTRGRGTDTQYF
TRBV12-3/TRBV12-4 . CASRDRGSEAFF
TRBV15 once CATRQEGASSYNSPLHF
TRBV5-5 . CASSLSVTLAASTDTQYF
TRBV7-9 . CASSTIWGTGSSYEQYF
TRBV23-1 . CASSRGQLLSSGANVLTF
TRBV10-3 . CAISTVRVGTEAFF
TRBV3-1/TRBV3-2 . CASSPRGPADTQYF
TRBV28 . CASSLGDLNYGYTF
TRBV15 few CATSRNTQGTNYGYTF
TRBV4-3 . CASSRALANYGYTF
TRBV6-6 . CASSYSGGGGTDTQYF
TRBV3-1/TRBV3-2 . CASSQDATAYTGELFF
TRBV7-2 . CASSLIGQGWEKLFF
TRBV3-1/TRBV3-2 few CASSPPGIANTEAFF
TRBV10-3 . CAISESRGNGNSPLHF
TRBV3-1/TRBV3-2 . CASSQVDRGPSPLHF
TRBV5-4 . CAILPQGRLGGTEAFF
TRBV9 . CASSQNYGYTF
TRBV28 few CASQGRGAFAATIYF
TRBV5-4 . CASSRGTAPEDGYTF
TRBV5-4 . CASGGLGGQPLHF
TRBV2 . CASSVGPEAEAFF
TRBV28 . CASSLVAVAGGTPRRFTQYF
TRBV27 few CASSFGEGNTEAFF
TRBV5-1 . CASSLEGQRETQYF
TRBV12-3/TRBV12-4 . CASDSGDTEAFF
TRBV6-6 . CASSYGVSTEAFF
TRBV7-3 few CASSLDRDTEAFF
TRBV5-1 few CASSLEGGRAGEKLFF
TRBV3-1/TRBV3-2 . CASSQGVLGREKLFF
TRBV29-1 . CSVVGRESTDTQYF
TRBV3-1/TRBV3-2 . CASSPGGRKRTEAFF
TRBV6-6 . CASSPGLANTEAFF
TRBV7-2 . CASSLGRNTEAFF
TRBV12-3/TRBV12-4 . CASSFQGIETQYF
TRBV7-3 . CASSLTGSSYNEQFF
TRBV18 . CASSPGALDEKLFF
TRBV11-2 . CASSFGGTGEQYF
TRBV25-1 . CASSEDRAQETQYF
TRBV29-1 . CSAGQGVMTEAFF
TRBV4-1 . CASSRQAGQGGNTIYF